A single sample gave rise to the 4 T cell receptor beta chains below, sequenced in a study of early stage breast cancer tumors (dated by TCRdb to about 2017). Preparation of the library involved the immunoSEQ multiplex PCR assay. What TCRdb holds here is the immuneACCESS table cut down to in-frame rearrangements. Part of the clones is not present; checked against another copy, under half of the missing clones reflect an unresolved V gene, and the others are unexplained. The sample profile shows roughly 40,000 clones; 55% to 75% of them were found once. The ten most abundant clones make up about 7.2% of the sample. The material sequenced was blood. The receptor set was obtained from a person aged 45-65 years with breast cancer.

This clone was recorded only once. The rearrangement joins TRBV11-2 to TRBJ2-7, with TRBD1 matching 8 bases. This CDR3 is built from 15 residues. V shed 2 bases, J shed 0 bases, and the junction held 3 bases outside the gene matches. CDR1 and CDR2 (germline): SGHAT, FQNNGV. CDR3 amino acids: CASSLTGGSSYEQYV. The CDR3 region has the DNA TGTGCCAGCAGCTTAACAGGGGGATCCTCCTACGAGCAGTACGTC.

The chain links TRBV7-3 to TRBJ2-2; no clear D gene. CDR3 length: 16 residues. The ends were cut back, 4 bases at V and 0 bases at J, with 12 bases in the middle. Germline CDR1 is SGHTA and CDR2 is FQGTGA. The CDR3 DNA sequence: TGTGCCAGCAGCTCACAGTCCTACTCGAACACCGGGGAGCTGTTTTTT. It specifies CASSSQSYSNTGELFF.

This clone was counted once. The chain uses TRBV2 and TRBJ1-6, with D tentatively TRBD1 (6 bases). Germline V lookup: CDR1 SNHLY, CDR2 FYNNEI. This CDR3 spans 15 amino acids. The V end was cut by 5 bases, the J end by 14 bases, with 22 bases between. The CDR3: CASSPTGPSMGALHF. The DNA for the CDR3 is TGTGCCAGCAGTCCCACAGGGCCTAGTATGGGGGCCCTCCACTTT.

The sample holds a few counts of this clone. The V call is TRBV14, the J call TRBJ2-3; 10 positions agree with TRBD1. CDR3 length equals 15 residues. The V and J ends lost 4 bases and 6 bases, in that order; junction bases with no gene match: 7. The V gene's germline CDR1 is SGHDN and CDR2 FVKESK. CDR3 bases: TGTGCCAGCAGCCTAACCGGGACAGGGGCTGATACGCAGTATTTT. Protein product: CASSLTGTGADTQYF. The full variable domain, its missing parts supplied by reference TRBV14 and TRBJ2-3, is EAGVTQFPSHSVIEKGQTVTLRCDPISGHDNLYWYRRVMGKEIKFLLHFVKESKQDESGMPNNRFLAERTGGTYSTLKVQPAELEDSGVYFCASSLTGTGADTQYFGPGTRLTVL.